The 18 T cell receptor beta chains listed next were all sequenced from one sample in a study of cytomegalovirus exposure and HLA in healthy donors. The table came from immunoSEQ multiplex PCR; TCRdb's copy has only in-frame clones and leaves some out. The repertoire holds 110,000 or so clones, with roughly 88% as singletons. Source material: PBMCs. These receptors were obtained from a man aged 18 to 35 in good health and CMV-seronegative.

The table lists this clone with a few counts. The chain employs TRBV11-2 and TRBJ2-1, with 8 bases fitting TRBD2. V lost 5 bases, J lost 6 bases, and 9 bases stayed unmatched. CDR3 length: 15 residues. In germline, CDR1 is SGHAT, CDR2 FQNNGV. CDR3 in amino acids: CASSLGGLVGNEQFF. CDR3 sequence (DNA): TGTGCCAGCAGCCTCGGGGGACTAGTAGGCAATGAGCAGTTCTTC.

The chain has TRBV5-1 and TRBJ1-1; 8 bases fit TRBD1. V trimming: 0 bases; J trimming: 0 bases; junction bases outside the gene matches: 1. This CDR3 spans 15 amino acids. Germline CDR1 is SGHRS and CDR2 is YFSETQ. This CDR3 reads CASSLGGQVNTEAFF. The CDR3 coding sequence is TGCGCCAGCAGCTTGGGGGGACAGGTGAACACTGAAGCTTTCTTT.

For the CDR3, the DNA is TGTGCCAGCAGCAACACAGGGGGCACTGAAGCTTTCTTT. It specifies CASSNTGGTEAFF. This sequence joins TRBV27 and TRBJ1-1, with TRBD1 matching over 8 bases. The CDR3 has 13 amino acids. Germline V lookup: CDR1 MNHEY, CDR2 SMNVEV (reference sequence). Trimming removed 6 bases from V and 4 bases from J; junction bases left unmatched: 4.

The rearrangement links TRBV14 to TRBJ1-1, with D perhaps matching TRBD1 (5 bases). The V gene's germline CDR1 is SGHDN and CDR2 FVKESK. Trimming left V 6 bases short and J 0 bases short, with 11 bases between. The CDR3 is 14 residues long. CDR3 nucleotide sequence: TGTGCCAGCAGTGAGTCGGACATGAACACTGAAGCTTTCTTT. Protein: CASSESDMNTEAFF.

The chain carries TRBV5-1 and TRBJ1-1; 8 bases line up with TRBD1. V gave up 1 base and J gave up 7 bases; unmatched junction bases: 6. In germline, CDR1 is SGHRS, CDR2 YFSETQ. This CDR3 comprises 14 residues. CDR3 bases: TGCGCCAGCAGCTTGACAGGGGGTTATGGTGAAGCTTTCTTT. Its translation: CASSLTGGYGEAFF.

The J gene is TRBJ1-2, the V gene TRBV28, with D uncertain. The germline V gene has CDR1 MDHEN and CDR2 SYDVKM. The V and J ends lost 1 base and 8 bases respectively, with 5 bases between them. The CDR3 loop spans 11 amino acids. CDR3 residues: CASSLSSGYTF. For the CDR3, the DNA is TGTGCCAGCAGTTTATCTTCCGGCTACACCTTC.

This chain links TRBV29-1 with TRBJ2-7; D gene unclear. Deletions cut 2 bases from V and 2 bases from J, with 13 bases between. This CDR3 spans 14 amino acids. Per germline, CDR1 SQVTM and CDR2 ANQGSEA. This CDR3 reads CSVELSGGPYEQYF. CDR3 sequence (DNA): TGCAGCGTTGAATTGTCGGGTGGTCCCTACGAGCAGTACTTC.

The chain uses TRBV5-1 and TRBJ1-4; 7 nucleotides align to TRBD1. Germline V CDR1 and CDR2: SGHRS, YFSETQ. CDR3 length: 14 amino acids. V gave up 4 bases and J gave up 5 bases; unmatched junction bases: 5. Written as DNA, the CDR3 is TGCGCCAGCAGCCTGGGACAGATAAATGAAAAACTGTTTTTT. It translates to CASSLGQINEKLFF.

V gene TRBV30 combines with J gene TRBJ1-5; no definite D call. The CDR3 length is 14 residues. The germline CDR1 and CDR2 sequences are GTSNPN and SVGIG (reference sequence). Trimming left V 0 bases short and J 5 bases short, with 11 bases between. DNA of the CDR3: TGTGCCTGGAGTGTAAACGCTCGGGATCAGCCCCAGCATTTT. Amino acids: CAWSVNARDQPQHF. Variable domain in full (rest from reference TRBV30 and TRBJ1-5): SQTIHQWPATLVQPVGSPLSLECTVEGTSNPNLYWYRQAAGRGLQLLFYSVGIGQISSEVPQNLSASRPQDRQFILSSKKLLLSDSGFYLCAWSVNARDQPQHFGDGTRLSIL.

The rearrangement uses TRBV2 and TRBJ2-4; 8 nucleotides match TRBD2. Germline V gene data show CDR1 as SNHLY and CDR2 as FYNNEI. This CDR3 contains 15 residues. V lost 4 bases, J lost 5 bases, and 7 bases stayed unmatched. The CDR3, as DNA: TGTGCCAGCAGTGTCGCAGCGGGGGACCAAAACATTCAGTACTTC. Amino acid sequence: CASSVAAGDQNIQYF. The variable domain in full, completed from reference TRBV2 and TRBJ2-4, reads EPEVTQTPSHQVTQMGQEVILRCVPISNHLYFYWYRQILGQKVEFLVSFYNNEISEKSEIFDDQFSVERPDGSNFTLKIRSTKLEDSAMYFCASSVAAGDQNIQYFGAGTRLSVL.

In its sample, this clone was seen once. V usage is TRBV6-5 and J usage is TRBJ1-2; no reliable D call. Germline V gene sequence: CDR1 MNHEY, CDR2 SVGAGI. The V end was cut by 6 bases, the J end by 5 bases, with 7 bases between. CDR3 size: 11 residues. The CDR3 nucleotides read TGTGCCAGCAGGTCGGGGTATGGCTACACCTTC. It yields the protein CASRSGYGYTF.

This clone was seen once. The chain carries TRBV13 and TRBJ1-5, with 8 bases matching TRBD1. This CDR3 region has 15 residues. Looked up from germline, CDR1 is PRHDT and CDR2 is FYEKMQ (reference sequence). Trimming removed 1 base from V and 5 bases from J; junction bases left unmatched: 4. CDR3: CASSLVSGGYQPQHF. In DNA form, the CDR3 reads TGTGCCAGCAGCTTAGTGTCAGGGGGCTATCAGCCCCAGCATTTT.

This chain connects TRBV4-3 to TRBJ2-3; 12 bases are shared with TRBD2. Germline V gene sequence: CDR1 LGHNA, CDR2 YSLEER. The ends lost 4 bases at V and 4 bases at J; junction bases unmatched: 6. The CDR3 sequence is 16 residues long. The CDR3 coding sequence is TGCGCCAGCAGCCTTAGGACTAGCGGGGTATCAGATACGCAGTATTTT. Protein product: CASSLRTSGVSDTQYF.

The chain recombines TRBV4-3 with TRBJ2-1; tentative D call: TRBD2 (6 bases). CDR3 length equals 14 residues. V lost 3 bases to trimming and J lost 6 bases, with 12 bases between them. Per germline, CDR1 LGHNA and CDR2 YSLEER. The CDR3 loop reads CASSQLTSSNEQFF. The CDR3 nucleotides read TGCGCCAGCAGCCAGCTGACTAGTAGCAATGAGCAGTTCTTC.

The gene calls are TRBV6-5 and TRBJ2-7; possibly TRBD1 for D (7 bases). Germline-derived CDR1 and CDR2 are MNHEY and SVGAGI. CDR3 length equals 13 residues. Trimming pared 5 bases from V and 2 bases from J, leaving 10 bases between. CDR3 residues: CASSSRGAYEQYF. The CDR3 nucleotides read TGTGCCAGCAGTAGCAGGGGGGCCTACGAGCAGTACTTC.

The CDR3 is CASTTPGGSNQPQHF. The CDR3 bases are TGTGCCAGCACTACTCCAGGGGGAAGCAATCAGCCCCAGCATTTT. This rearrangement joins TRBV28 to TRBJ1-5, with 7 nucleotides matching TRBD1. CDR1 and CDR2 (germline): MDHEN, SYDVKM. V lost 7 bases and J lost 1; bases outside the gene matches: 7. This CDR3 has 15 amino acids.

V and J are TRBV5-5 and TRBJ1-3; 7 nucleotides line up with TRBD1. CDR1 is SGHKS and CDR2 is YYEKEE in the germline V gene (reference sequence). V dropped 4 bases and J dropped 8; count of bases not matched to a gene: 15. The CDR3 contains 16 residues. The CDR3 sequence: CASSAPTGSIIDTIYF. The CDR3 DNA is TGTGCCAGCAGCGCACCGACAGGGTCTATTATAGACACCATATATTTT.

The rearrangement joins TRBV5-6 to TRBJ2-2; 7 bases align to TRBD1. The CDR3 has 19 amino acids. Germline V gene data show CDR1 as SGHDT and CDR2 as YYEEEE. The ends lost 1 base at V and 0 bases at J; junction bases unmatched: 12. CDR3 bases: TGTGCCAGCAGCTTGACTCTTCTGGGACAGCGCCCGAACACCGGGGAGCTGTTTTTT. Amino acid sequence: CASSLTLLGQRPNTGELFF.